A single sample is the source of the 24 T cell receptor beta chains below, sequenced in a study of a mutant IDH1 vaccine in newly diagnosed glioma. Their antigen targets remain unknown. Described time point: week 35, safety follow-up. Topical imiquimod accompanied each vaccine dose, which consisted of 300 ug of mutant IDH1 20-mer peptide. TCRdb's table, derived via immunoSEQ multiplex PCR, lists solely in-frame clones and lacks some. The profile covers approximately 31,000 clones, with roughly four fifths appearing a single time and less than 8.5% taken by the ten largest. The source was PBMCs, collected from a glioma patient whose treatment included an IDH1 peptide vaccine. The receptors originated from a woman aged 18-29 years with glioma.

The chain combines TRBV4-3 with TRBJ1-2, with 7 positions matching TRBD1. The V segment lost 4 bases and the J segment 4 bases; nucleotides outside the gene matches: 6. The CDR3 extends over 14 amino acids. CDR1 is LGHNA and CDR2 is YSLEER in the germline V gene. This chain's CDR3 is CASSPQGQRYGYTF. CDR3 nucleotide sequence: TGCGCCAGCAGCCCCCAGGGACAGCGCTATGGCTACACCTTC.

The V call is TRBV11-3, the J call TRBJ1-3, with D perhaps TRBD1 (6 bases). CDR3 length equals 16 residues. Trimming stripped 4 bases from V and 0 bases from J, with 13 bases between. Germline V gene data show CDR1 as SGHNT and CDR2 as YENEEA. The CDR3: CASSSRGQSSGNTIYF. DNA for the CDR3: TGTGCCAGCAGCTCCCGGGGGCAAAGCTCTGGAAACACCATATATTTT. The variable domain in full, completed from reference TRBV11-3 and TRBJ1-3, reads EAGVVQSPRYKIIEKKQPVAFWCNPISGHNTLYWYLQNLGQGPELLIRYENEEAVDDSQLPKDRFSAERLKGVDSTLKIQPAELGDSAVYLCASSSRGQSSGNTIYFGEGSWLTVV.

The gene calls are TRBV20-1 and TRBJ1-2; no definite D call. Germline CDR1 DFQATT, CDR2 SNEGSKA (reference sequence). V lost 2 bases and J 2 bases, leaving 3 bases between the germline ends. The CDR3 is made up of 11 amino acids. The CDR3 sequence is CSARLNYGYTF. CDR3 DNA: TGCAGTGCTAGATTAAACTATGGCTACACCTTC.

This chain connects TRBV7-2 to TRBJ2-5, with 8 bases lining up with TRBD2. CDR1 SGHTA and CDR2 FQGNSA come from the germline V gene. Losses at the gene ends were 5 bases for V and 2 bases for J; bases not matched to a gene: 7. The length of the CDR3 is 15 residues. DNA of the CDR3: TGTGCCAGCAGCCGAAGCGGGGGCTTTCAAGAGACCCAGTACTTC. Encoded protein: CASSRSGGFQETQYF. Full variable domain (outside the CDR3, taken from reference TRBV7-2 and TRBJ2-5): GAGVSQSPSNKVTEKGKDVELRCDPISGHTALYWYRQSLGQGLEFLIYFQGNSAPDKSGLPSDRFSAERTGGSVSTLTIQRTQQEDSAVYLCASSRSGGFQETQYFGPGTRLLVL.

CDR3 in DNA: TGTGCCAGCAGCGATGACGGATCCTCTCCGCAGTATTTT. Translating it yields CASSDDGSSPQYF. The rearrangement links TRBV6-5 to TRBJ2-3; D gene uncertain. V shed 6 bases and J shed 10 bases, with 17 bases lying between them. Germline loops: CDR1 MNHEY, CDR2 SVGAGI. This CDR3 has 13 amino acids.

The chain uses TRBV19 and TRBJ1-2; 7 nucleotides align to TRBD1. The CDR3 totals 17 residues. Germline V gene lookup returns CDR1 LNHDA and CDR2 SQIVND (reference sequence). Trimming at V came to 5 bases and at J to 3 bases, leaving 15 bases not matched to a gene. The CDR3 region is CASSPSPGQTTYYGYTF. CDR3 bases: TGTGCCAGTAGTCCCTCACCGGGACAGACTACGTACTATGGCTACACCTTC.

The sample holds one count of this clone. The rearrangement joins TRBV7-2 to TRBJ2-1; 9 nucleotides match TRBD1. V gave up 2 bases and J gave up 3 bases; unmatched junction bases: 5. The CDR3 covers 16 residues. Per the germline V gene, CDR1 is SGHTA and CDR2 is FQGNSA. CDR3 residues: CASSLSETGGYNEQFF. CDR3 bases: TGTGCCAGCAGCTTATCAGAGACAGGGGGCTACAATGAGCAGTTCTTC.

This clone appeared once. The rearrangement uses TRBV6-5 and TRBJ1-1; D is undetermined. Germline V gene lookup returns CDR1 MNHEY and CDR2 SVGAGI. Trimming cost V 10 bases and J 1 base, with 16 bases left between them. CDR3 length: 14 amino acids. The CDR3 reads CATVRGNGNTEAFF. DNA for the CDR3: TGTGCCACGGTCCGGGGAAACGGGAACACTGAAGCTTTCTTT.

The chain employs TRBV28 and TRBJ1-2; D ambiguous. Trimming stripped 6 bases from V and 8 bases from J, with 10 bases between. The CDR3 has 11 residues. The germline CDR1 and CDR2 sequences are MDHEN and SYDVKM. The CDR3 loop reads CASRDPGGYTF. CDR3 bases: TGTGCCAGCAGGGATCCCGGGGGCTACACCTTC.

This clone was seen a handful of times. The chain combines TRBV2 with TRBJ2-7; 7 bases are shared with TRBD1. The V gene's germline CDR1 is SNHLY and CDR2 FYNNEI. J was trimmed by 6 bases and V by 5 bases; bases with no gene match: 7. This CDR3 comprises 13 residues. The DNA of the CDR3 is TGTGCCAGCAGTCGACAGGGATTGGGCGAGCAGTACTTC. It encodes CASSRQGLGEQYF.

This rearrangement joins TRBV2 to TRBJ2-5; 7 nucleotides match TRBD1. The CDR3 spans 12 residues. The V gene end was trimmed by 7 bases and the J gene end by 5 bases; junction bases not matched to a gene: 4. Germline CDR1 is SNHLY and CDR2 is FYNNEI. CDR3 nucleotides: TGTGCCAGCACTGCGACAGGGGAGACCCAGTACTTC. This encodes CASTATGETQYF.

The chain is built from TRBV28 and TRBJ1-3; D remains unclear. The CDR3 contains 13 residues. The V end lost 6 bases, the J end lost 0 bases, and 6 bases lay between the germline ends. Germline-derived CDR1 and CDR2 are MDHEN and SYDVKM. CDR3 coding DNA: TGTGCCAGCAGATTCTACTCTGGAAACACCATATATTTT. It translates to CASRFYSGNTIYF.

The rearrangement joins TRBV5-1 to TRBJ2-7, with 8 bases lining up with TRBD1. The germline V gene has CDR1 SGHRS and CDR2 YFSETQ. V lost 4 bases and J lost 3; bases outside the gene matches: 9. The CDR3 consists of 15 residues. CDR3 nucleotide sequence: TGCGCCAGCAGCCGTGACGGGACAGGACGCTACGAGCAGTACTTC. Protein product: CASSRDGTGRYEQYF.

The chain combines TRBV20-1 with TRBJ1-2, with D uncertain. V was clipped by 1 base and J by 5 bases, with 5 bases between them. This CDR3 is built from 11 residues. Germline V CDR1 and CDR2: DFQATT, SNEGSKA (reference sequence). CDR3 DNA sequence: TGCAGTGCTAGAGCAGCTTATGGCTACACCTTC. Translation gives CSARAAYGYTF.

CDR3 DNA sequence: TGCGCCAGCAGCTTGGATTGGGGGCCTCAGGAGACCCAGTACTTC. Its protein product is CASSLDWGPQETQYF. This chain links TRBV5-1 with TRBJ2-5, with a tentative D call TRBD1 (6 bases). This CDR3 has 15 amino acids. Trimming pared 0 bases from V and 5 bases from J, leaving 14 bases between. From germline, CDR1 is SGHRS and CDR2 YFSETQ. Filled out from reference TRBV5-1 and TRBJ2-5, the complete variable domain reads KAGVTQTPRYLIKTRGQQVTLSCSPISGHRSVSWYQQTPGQGLQFLFEYFSETQRNKGNFPGRFSGRQFSNSRSEMNVSTLELGDSALYLCASSLDWGPQETQYFGPGTRLLVL.

The V gene is TRBV5-4, the J gene TRBJ1-3; perhaps TRBD1 as D (6 bases). Germline values: CDR1 SGHNT, CDR2 YYREEE (reference sequence). V was cut by 4 bases and J by 0 bases, with 11 bases left in between. The CDR3 spans 15 residues. CDR3: CASSRTVSSGNTIYF. The CDR3 coding sequence is TGTGCCAGCAGCAGGACAGTAAGCTCTGGAAACACCATATATTTT.

V usage is TRBV7-6 and J usage is TRBJ2-5, with D hard to call. Germline CDR1 SGHVS, CDR2 FNYEAQ. The V gene lost 5 bases and the J gene lost 5 bases, with 9 bases spanning the gap. This CDR3 comprises 12 residues. This chain's CDR3 is CASSPPLETQYF. The CDR3 region has the DNA TGTGCCAGCAGCCCCCCGCTGGAGACCCAGTACTTC.

This clone has only a few counts. This chain connects TRBV9 to TRBJ1-2, with 7 bases aligning to TRBD1. The CDR3 spans 15 residues. Germline assignment: CDR1 SGDLS and CDR2 YYNGEE. After removal of 4 bases from V and 5 bases from J, the junction contained 11 bases not matched to a gene. The CDR3 coding sequence is TGTGCCAGCAGCAGCCACACGCAGGGGGATTATGGCTACACCTTC. Amino acid sequence: CASSSHTQGDYGYTF.

The chain links TRBV7-2 to TRBJ2-1; TRBD2 aligns across 10 bases. CDR3 size: 16 residues. The V gene end was trimmed by 6 bases and the J gene end by 4 bases; junction bases not matched to a gene: 9. The germline V gene encodes CDR1 SGHTA and CDR2 FQGNSA. CDR3 sequence (DNA): TGTGCCAGCAGATCCGCCCTAGCGGGAGCATACAATGAGCAGTTCTTC. This encodes CASRSALAGAYNEQFF. The whole variable domain, remainder taken from reference TRBV7-2 and TRBJ2-1, is GAGVSQSPSNKVTEKGKDVELRCDPISGHTALYWYRQSLGQGLEFLIYFQGNSAPDKSGLPSDRFSAERTGGSVSTLTIQRTQQEDSAVYLCASRSALAGAYNEQFFGPGTRLTVL.

The chain links TRBV6-4 to TRBJ2-1; D remains unclear. This CDR3 is 15 amino acids long. Trimming pared 6 bases from V and 5 bases from J, leaving 17 bases between. Looked up from germline, CDR1 is MRHNA and CDR2 is SNTAGT. The CDR3 nucleotides read TGTGCCAGCAGCCCTAGTCAATGGACGGACAATGAGCAGTTCTTC. This gives the protein CASSPSQWTDNEQFF.

The V gene is TRBV21-1, the J gene TRBJ1-2. TRBV21-1 is a pseudogene segment. The CDR3 has 14 residues. The chain's CDR3 is CASSKQGGNYGYTF. CDR3 DNA: TGTGCCAGCAGCAAACAGGGAGGCAACTATGGCTACACCTTC.

The rearrangement links TRBV19 to TRBJ2-4; 9 nucleotides match TRBD1. The CDR3 runs to 14 residues. With V trimmed by 6 bases and J by 6 bases, 6 bases remained unmatched. Germline V gives CDR1 LNHDA, CDR2 SQIVND (reference sequence). The CDR3 here is CASRPRDRVNIQYF. Here the CDR3 DNA reads TGTGCCAGTAGGCCTAGGGACAGGGTAAACATTCAGTACTTC.

This clone was picked up a small number of times. The chain is built from TRBV10-3 and TRBJ1-1; 7 bases are shared with TRBD1. From germline, CDR1 is ENHRY and CDR2 SYGVKD. This CDR3 comprises 16 residues. With 6 bases clipped from V and 0 bases from J, the junction kept 10 bases outside the gene matches. The CDR3 is CAIRNNRDSLNTEAFF. CDR3 nucleotides: TGTGCCATCAGAAACAACCGGGACAGCCTGAACACTGAAGCTTTCTTT.

V gene TRBV11-2 combines with J gene TRBJ2-2; a possible D gene is TRBD2 (5 bases). The germline V and J ends were trimmed by 0 bases and 6 bases, with 26 bases remaining between them. Germline CDR1 reads SGHAT; CDR2 reads FQNNGV. CDR3 length: 20 amino acids. As DNA, the CDR3 is TGTGCCAGCAGCTTAGAGCCCCCCCTCAGGAGGCGGACCTCGCCCGGGGAGCTGTTTTTT. It specifies CASSLEPPLRRRTSPGELFF. The full variable domain, completed using reference TRBV11-2 and TRBJ2-2, is EAGVAQSPRYKIIEKRQSVAFWCNPISGHATLYWYQQILGQGPKLLIQFQNNGVVDDSQLPKDRFSAERLKGVDSTLKIQPAKLEDSAVYLCASSLEPPLRRRTSPGELFFGEGSRLTVL.